The 31 T cell receptor beta chains reported below all come from one sample, sequenced in a study of PD-1 blockade in classical Hodgkin lymphoma. Time point of the sample: cycle 4 day 1 (C4D1), after 6 weeks of nivolumab. Brentuximab vedotin exposure varied, and every patient relapsed after autologous stem cell transplantation. Using immunoSEQ multiplex PCR, the repertoire was profiled, and TCRdb retains in-frame clones only, with some absent. The sample holds more than 90,000 clones; about three quarters are singletons and the top ten take about a tenth. Sequenced material: peripheral blood mononuclear cells (PBMCs), taken before the fourth cycle of nivolumab. The receptors stem from a human donor with classical Hodgkin lymphoma.

V is TRBV6-5 and J is TRBJ2-1, with D possibly TRBD1 on 6 matching bases. The CDR3 covers 14 residues. Trimming left V 2 bases short and J 8 bases short, with 13 bases between. CDR1 and CDR2 from the germline V gene are MNHEY and SVGAGI. CDR3 residues: CASSYDTGMDEQFF. In DNA, the CDR3 is TGTGCCAGCAGTTACGATACAGGGATGGATGAGCAGTTCTTC.

This clone was detected ten times or more. This chain connects TRBV9 to TRBJ2-2, with D tentatively TRBD1 (6 bases). The germline gives CDR1 SGDLS, CDR2 YYNGEE. CDR3 size: 15 residues. Trimming removed 4 bases from V and 3 bases from J, with 13 bases in between. Here the CDR3 reads CASSQGLGYTGELFF. The CDR3 region has the DNA TGTGCCAGCAGCCAGGGGTTGGGATACACCGGGGAGCTGTTTTTT. Full variable domain (remainder filled in from reference TRBV9 and TRBJ2-2): DSGVTQTPKHLITATGQRVTLRCSPRSGDLSVYWYQQSLDQGLQFLIQYYNGEERAKGNILERFSAQQFPDLHSELNLSSLELGDSALYFCASSQGLGYTGELFFGEGSRLTVL.

This chain joins TRBV7-2 and TRBJ2-7; 7 bases match TRBD1. The CDR3 runs 16 residues. Losses at the gene ends were 5 bases for V and 7 bases for J; bases not matched to a gene: 17. Germline CDR1 SGHTA, CDR2 FQGNSA. The CDR3 region is CASSLTLTGAKGEQYF. CDR3 bases: TGTGCCAGCAGCCTTACCCTAACAGGGGCGAAGGGTGAGCAGTACTTC.

The genes are TRBV2 and TRBJ2-7, with no clear D. This CDR3 region has 12 residues. CDR1 is SNHLY and CDR2 is FYNNEI in the germline V gene. V was clipped by 4 bases and J by 3 bases, with 7 bases between them. The CDR3 is CASSGAGYEQYF. The CDR3 nucleotides read TGTGCCAGCAGTGGAGCCGGCTACGAGCAGTACTTC.

This clone was seen more than once but under ten times. This chain connects TRBV28 to TRBJ1-3, with TRBD1 identical over 7 bases. The CDR3 sequence is 14 residues long. Germline trimming cut 3 bases from V and 4 bases from J; bases unmatched to any gene: 3. Germline CDR1 and CDR2: MDHEN and SYDVKM. The CDR3, as DNA: TGTGCCAGCAGTTTGGGACAGAGCGGAAACACCATATATTTT. Translated, it gives CASSLGQSGNTIYF.

The V gene is TRBV7-6, the J gene TRBJ2-1, with D perhaps TRBD1 (6 bases). CDR1 SGHVS and CDR2 FNYEAQ come from the germline V gene. The CDR3 contains 17 residues. V was cut by 5 bases and J by 0 bases, with 17 bases left in between. Here the CDR3 DNA reads TGTGCCAGCAGCCCTTACCGCAGGGGCGTCTCCTACAATGAGCAGTTCTTC. Residues: CASSPYRRGVSYNEQFF.

This clone was recorded only once. V is TRBV7-2 and J is TRBJ2-7; 10 bases agree with TRBD2. The V and J ends lost 1 base and 2 bases, in that order; junction bases with no gene match: 11. The CDR3 is 18 amino acids. The germline V gene encodes CDR1 SGHTA and CDR2 FQGNSA. CDR3 amino acids: CASSLVLSMSGGAYEQYF. The DNA for the CDR3 is TGTGCCAGCAGCTTAGTTCTCTCGATGAGCGGGGGGGCCTACGAGCAGTACTTC.

This clone was observed a single time. The gene calls are TRBV7-6 and TRBJ2-7; D is perhaps TRBD2 (6 bases). This CDR3 has 14 residues. CDR1 is SGHVS and CDR2 is FNYEAQ in the germline V gene. The V gene lost 2 bases and the J gene lost 7 bases, with 15 bases spanning the gap. CDR3 protein: CASSLSGGPKEQYF. The CDR3 nucleotides read TGTGCCAGCAGCTTATCCGGAGGGCCGAAGGAGCAGTACTTC.

In this sample, this clone turned up once. This sequence joins TRBV5-6 and TRBJ2-7, with 10 nucleotides matching TRBD2. Germline-derived CDR1 and CDR2 are SGHDT and YYEEEE. CDR3 length equals 17 residues. With 0 bases clipped from V and 0 bases from J, the junction kept 6 bases outside the gene matches. The CDR3 region has the DNA TGTGCCAGCAGCTTGGAAATAGCGGGGGGAAGCTCCTACGAGCAGTACTTC. Translating it yields CASSLEIAGGSSYEQYF.

The chain combines TRBV10-3 with TRBJ1-4, with D unresolved. The germline V and J ends were trimmed by 4 bases and 8 bases, with 17 bases remaining between them. The CDR3 is 15 residues long. Per germline, CDR1 ENHRY and CDR2 SYGVKD. Here the CDR3 reads CAISGGLGPGEKLFF. Here the CDR3 DNA reads TGTGCCATCAGTGGAGGACTCGGACCGGGAGAAAAACTGTTTTTT.

This clone was detected only once. The chain has TRBV6-6 and TRBJ2-2; the match to TRBD2 covers 11 bases. The CDR3 sequence is 16 residues long. The ends lost 3 bases at V and 11 bases at J; junction bases unmatched: 11. Germline lookup yields CDR1 MNHNY and CDR2 SVGAGI (reference sequence). This CDR3 is CASSYSTSGGRGELFF. CDR3 nucleotide sequence: TGTGCCAGCAGTTATTCTACTAGCGGGGGCCGTGGAGAGCTGTTTTTT.

CDR3 sequence reads: CAWSVLGVEGINTEAFF. DNA for the CDR3: TGTGCCTGGAGTGTACTGGGTGTGGAGGGGATTAACACTGAAGCTTTCTTT. The chain couples TRBV30 to TRBJ1-1, with D possibly TRBD1 on 5 matching bases. Germline V lookup: CDR1 GTSNPN, CDR2 SVGIG (reference sequence). V was shortened by 0 bases and J by 2 bases, with 19 bases between the two germline ends. The CDR3 runs 17 residues.

This clone has a single count. This chain connects TRBV4-2 to TRBJ2-3, with 11 bases matching TRBD2. With V trimmed by 0 bases and J by 4 bases, 6 bases remained unmatched. This CDR3 has 17 amino acids. The germline V gene encodes CDR1 LGHNA and CDR2 YNFKEQ. CDR3 nucleotides: TGTGCCAGCAGCCAAGAGCCCACTAGCGGGAGTGCAGATACGCAGTATTTT. It codes for CASSQEPTSGSADTQYF.

This chain joins TRBV6-5 and TRBJ2-7, with no clear D. The CDR3 loop spans 15 amino acids. Trimming stripped 7 bases from V and 0 bases from J, with 16 bases between. Germline CDR1 MNHEY, CDR2 SVGAGI. DNA for the CDR3: TGTGCCAGCACTCACGAAGGCAGGACCTCCTACGAGCAGTACTTC. Its translation is CASTHEGRTSYEQYF.

V is TRBV6-5 and J is TRBJ2-5; a weak D match, TRBD2 (6 bases). The assigned J gene may be wrong: the sequence end matches TRBJ2-7 better. Germline CDR1 reads MNHEY; CDR2 reads SVGAGI. The CDR3 has 15 amino acids. The CDR3 region is CASKKRGGDPYEQYF. The CDR3 DNA is TGTGCCAGCAAAAAACGGGGCGGGGACCCCTACGAGCAGTACTTC.

The chain joins TRBV7-6 to TRBJ2-1; 14 bases fit TRBD2. The CDR3 length is 18 residues. Germline values: CDR1 SGHVS, CDR2 FNYEAQ. The V and J ends lost 4 bases and 7 bases, in that order; junction bases with no gene match: 12. The CDR3 coding sequence is TGTGCCAGCAGCTCCCGTTATGCCGGGACTAGCGGGAGAAATGAGCAGTTCTTC. It specifies CASSSRYAGTSGRNEQFF.

The V gene is TRBV2, the J gene TRBJ2-1; D unclear. V lost 2 bases to trimming and J lost 3 bases, with 5 bases between them. Germline V lookup: CDR1 SNHLY, CDR2 FYNNEI. This CDR3 has 13 residues. CDR3 sequence (DNA): TGTGCCAGCAGTGAAACTGACTACAATGAGCAGTTCTTC. Its protein is CASSETDYNEQFF.

The rearrangement joins TRBV7-9 to TRBJ2-1; D possibly corresponds to TRBD1 (6 bases). The CDR3 has 14 amino acids. Between the trimmed V and J ends, which lost 3 bases and 2 bases, there was a span of 8 bases. Per germline, CDR1 SEHNR and CDR2 FQNEAQ (reference sequence). This CDR3 reads CASSFSGAYNEQFF. The DNA for the CDR3 is TGTGCCAGCAGCTTTTCAGGGGCCTACAATGAGCAGTTCTTC.

CDR3 coding DNA: TGTGCCAGCACCAGAACTCCCACGGGGGGCAATGAGCAGTTCTTC. Amino acid sequence: CASTRTPTGGNEQFF. The V and J genes are TRBV6-5 and TRBJ2-1; 7 nucleotides line up with TRBD2. Germline loops: CDR1 MNHEY, CDR2 SVGAGI. The CDR3 totals 15 residues. V was pared by 7 bases and J by 6 bases, with 12 bases of the junction left unmatched.

This clone was counted a single time. This chain uses TRBV11-2 with TRBJ2-5, with TRBD1 matching 8 bases. Germline loops: CDR1 SGHAT, CDR2 FQNNGV. Trimming removed 4 bases from V and 2 bases from J; junction bases left unmatched: 3. The CDR3 covers 14 residues. Written as DNA, the CDR3 is TGTGCCAGCAGCTCTGGGACAGGTCAAGAGACCCAGTACTTC. It is translated as CASSSGTGQETQYF.

The sample holds one count of this clone. V is TRBV9 and J is TRBJ2-2, with 7 bases lining up with TRBD1. Germline V gene data show CDR1 as SGDLS and CDR2 as YYNGEE. The V segment lost 3 bases and the J segment 5 bases; nucleotides outside the gene matches: 7. CDR3 length equals 15 residues. The DNA of the CDR3 is TGTGCCAGCAGCGCACGACAGGGAGAGACCGGGGAGCTGTTTTTT. Its translation is CASSARQGETGELFF.

The rearrangement uses TRBV5-1 and TRBJ2-7; D perhaps matches TRBD2 (7 bases). Trimming pared 8 bases from V and 3 bases from J, leaving 18 bases between. The CDR3 is made up of 14 amino acids. Germline CDR1 and CDR2: SGHRS and YFSETQ. The CDR3 sequence: CASQRDTNYYEQYF. The DNA for the CDR3 is TGCGCCAGTCAGCGGGACACAAATTACTACGAGCAGTACTTC.

The J gene is TRBJ2-5, the V gene TRBV5-1; TRBD2 matches at 7 bases. The ends lost 7 bases at V and 2 bases at J; junction bases unmatched: 29. Germline values: CDR1 SGHRS, CDR2 YFSETQ. This CDR3 contains 21 residues. CDR3 sequence (DNA): TGCGCCAGCCGGGGCATTGGGGCCTTGCGCGGGAGAACCCCGGGGCAAGAGACCCAGTACTTC. Translated, it gives CASRGIGALRGRTPGQETQYF.

The chain joins TRBV28 to TRBJ1-2; D not certain. Germline V gene data show CDR1 as MDHEN and CDR2 as SYDVKM. Trimming pared 4 bases from V and 8 bases from J, leaving 17 bases between. The CDR3 has 14 residues. CDR3 coding DNA: TGTGCCAGCAGTTCCCCCGGGCCCCCGAGGGGCTACACCTTC. Translated: CASSSPGPPRGYTF.

The chain joins TRBV6-5 to TRBJ1-2; tentative D call: TRBD1 (5 bases). The germline gives CDR1 MNHEY, CDR2 SVGAGI. V was clipped by 5 bases and J by 7 bases, with 8 bases between them. CDR3 length: 11 residues. The CDR3 sequence is CASSRGVGYTF. As DNA, the CDR3 is TGTGCCAGCAGTAGAGGGGTTGGCTACACCTTC.

The V gene is TRBV6-5, the J gene TRBJ2-7; the match to TRBD1 covers 8 bases. Germline CDR1 reads MNHEY; CDR2 reads SVGAGI. V was pared by 4 bases and J by 3 bases, with 8 bases of the junction left unmatched. The CDR3 spans 15 residues. The CDR3 DNA follows: TGTGCCAGCAGTTCCCGACAGGGGTTACGCTACGAGCAGTACTTC. This translates into CASSSRQGLRYEQYF.

V usage is TRBV28 and J usage is TRBJ2-5; D may correspond to TRBD1 or TRBD2 (5 bases each). Germline loops: CDR1 MDHEN, CDR2 SYDVKM. V lost 3 bases and J 3 bases, leaving 14 bases between the germline ends. This CDR3 contains 15 residues. In nucleotides, the CDR3 is TGTGCCAGCAGTTTGTACGGGGCTCTGGAAGAGACCCAGTACTTC. Its translation is CASSLYGALEETQYF.

This clone was picked up a small number of times. The chain has TRBV30 and TRBJ2-7; tentatively, D is TRBD2 (6 bases). From germline, CDR1 is GTSNPN and CDR2 SVGIG (reference sequence). This CDR3 is built from 14 residues. Trimming stripped 4 bases from V and 2 bases from J, with 15 bases between. The CDR3 spells CAWTPAGFAYEQYF. Written as DNA, the CDR3 is TGTGCCTGGACCCCCGCGGGGTTCGCCTACGAGCAGTACTTC.

The rearrangement uses TRBV28 and TRBJ2-7; D might be TRBD1 or TRBD2, each matching 5 bases. V was shortened by 6 bases and J by 2 bases, with 14 bases between the two germline ends. Germline lookup yields CDR1 MDHEN and CDR2 SYDVKM. The CDR3 runs 14 residues. The CDR3 loop is CASSRGARPYEQYF. The CDR3 DNA is TGTGCCAGCAGCCGAGGGGCCCGACCCTACGAGCAGTACTTC.

The CDR3: CASSYRFPANTGELFF. In DNA, the CDR3 is TGTGCCAGCAGTTACAGGTTCCCCGCGAACACCGGGGAGCTGTTTTTT. V and J are TRBV6-5 and TRBJ2-2; D gene unclear. Germline CDR1 is MNHEY and CDR2 is SVGAGI. The CDR3 extends over 16 amino acids. The ends were cut back, 2 bases at V and 0 bases at J, with 10 bases in the middle.

The V call is TRBV30, the J call TRBJ2-5; unclear D gene. CDR1 is GTSNPN, CDR2 SVGIG, per germline (reference sequence). The CDR3 covers 12 residues. V gave up 3 bases and J gave up 4 bases, with 9 bases separating them. The CDR3 is CAWRIGSETQYF. The CDR3 DNA follows: TGTGCCTGGAGAATCGGATCAGAGACCCAGTACTTC.